These 8 T cell receptor beta chains came from one sample sequenced in a study of graft-versus-host responses after intestinal transplantation. Repertoires were generated with immunoSEQ multiplex PCR, while TCRdb's copy carries only in-frame clones and drops some. The sample lists about 120,000 clones, approximately 92% seen once, with over 0.1% in the top ten. For these TCRs, the target antigens are not known. The sample was unstimulated CD4+ T cells sorted from spleen or lymph node cells, taken before intestinal transplant. These receptors came from a human donor who received an intestinal transplant.

This chain uses TRBV5-1 with TRBJ2-5; 8 bases map to TRBD2. The better agreement between TRBJ2-7 and the DNA end casts doubt on the J call. CDR1 SGHRS and CDR2 YFSETQ come from the germline V gene. The CDR3 is made up of 15 amino acids. Written as DNA, the CDR3 is TGCGCCAGCAGCTCCCGGGGGGGAGTGACCTACGAGCAGTACTTC. Its translation: CASSSRGGVTYEQYF.

This clone was counted only a few times. The same CDR3 arises from other DNA sequences in this sample as well. This rearrangement joins TRBV5-1 to TRBJ1-5, with D uncertain. This CDR3 contains 14 residues. Germline CDR1 reads SGHRS; CDR2 reads YFSETQ. Trimming removed 0 bases at V and 3 bases at J, with 7 bases between. DNA for the CDR3: TGCGCCAGCAGCTTGGAAGGGCCCAATCAGCCCCAGCATTTT. Translating it yields CASSLEGPNQPQHF.

This clone was recorded a few times. The rearrangement joins TRBV6-1 to TRBJ2-7; perhaps TRBD1 as D (6 bases). V lost 6 bases and J 0 bases, leaving 12 bases between the germline ends. CDR3 length: 14 residues. The germline V gene has CDR1 MNHNS and CDR2 SASEGT. The DNA of the CDR3 is TGTGCCAGCAGCCGGACAGTGACCTCCTACGAGCAGTACTTC. Translation: CASSRTVTSYEQYF.

This clone was picked up one time. CDR3 sequence (DNA): TGTGCCAGCAGTTGGGGCCGTGGAAACACCATATATTTT. This translates into CASSWGRGNTIYF. V usage is TRBV6-5 and J usage is TRBJ1-3; perhaps TRBD1 as D (5 bases). Germline loops: CDR1 MNHEY, CDR2 SVGAGI. The CDR3 length is 13 residues. V was cut by 4 bases and J by 3 bases, with 7 bases left in between.

This clone was detected only a few times. The gene calls are TRBV7-9 and TRBJ1-2; 8 bases are shared with TRBD1. Germline V gene lookup returns CDR1 SEHNR and CDR2 FQNEAQ (reference sequence). The trim removed 4 bases at V and 4 bases at J, leaving 5 bases unmatched. This CDR3 comprises 14 residues. The CDR3 loop reads CASSSYGQGYGYTF. CDR3 DNA: TGTGCCAGCAGCTCCTATGGACAGGGCTATGGCTACACCTTC.

The chain uses TRBV6-5 and TRBJ2-1, with D perhaps TRBD2 (5 bases). Looked up from germline, CDR1 is MNHEY and CDR2 is SVGAGI. The V end was cut by 0 bases, the J end by 2 bases, with 8 bases between. The CDR3 has 15 amino acids. CDR3 bases: TGTGCCAGCAGTTACTCTGACGGGACCTACAATGAGCAGTTCTTC. The encoded protein is CASSYSDGTYNEQFF.

The chain is built from TRBV5-1 and TRBJ1-2; tentative D call: TRBD1 (5 bases). CDR3 size: 13 residues. Germline V gene lookup returns CDR1 SGHRS and CDR2 YFSETQ. Trimming took 2 bases from V and 3 from J, leaving 8 bases between them. The CDR3 loop reads CASSLGGDYGYTF. The CDR3 nucleotides are TGCGCCAGCAGCTTAGGAGGGGACTATGGCTACACCTTC.

This chain connects TRBV2 to TRBJ1-2; 9 bases line up with TRBD1. With 3 bases clipped from V and 7 bases from J, the junction kept 6 bases outside the gene matches. The V gene's germline CDR1 is SNHLY and CDR2 FYNNEI. CDR3 length equals 14 residues. The CDR3 sequence: CASSERTGAGGYTF. Here the CDR3 DNA reads TGTGCCAGCAGTGAGAGGACAGGGGCCGGTGGCTACACCTTC.